Listed below are T cell receptor beta chains from one sample, sequenced in a study of blood T cell repertoires in COVID-19. Sequencing used immunoSEQ multiplex PCR; TCRdb keeps in-frame clones, though not all of them. The repertoire holds 250,000 to 300,000 clones, with 75% to 95% as singletons. The sample taken for sequencing was PBMCs or T cells enriched from blood (not recorded which). The receptors were gathered from a woman aged 25 to 39 who had recovered from COVID-19. The CDR3 runs from the conserved cysteine through the conserved F or W. The D gene is left open where the match is weak. Clone size is not always given. Where it is, it says once, few, many or a class for expanded clones.

>TRBV28|NA|TRBJ1-2|15|NA
CASTDPRQGGYGYTF
TGTGCCAGCACCGACCCCCGGCAGGGCGGCTATGGCTACACCTTC
>TRBV5-4|NA|TRBJ2-5|15|NA
CASSLPEGEKETQYF
TGTGCCAGCAGCTTACCTGAGGGGGAAAAAGAGACCCAGTACTTC
>TRBV7-8|TRBD2|TRBJ2-3|17|NA
CASSLARLAGATDTQYF
TGTGCCAGCAGCTTAGCCCGGCTAGCGGGAGCTACAGATACGCAGTATTTT
>TRBV19|NA|TRBJ1-5|13|NA
CASSLDSNQPQHF
TGTGCCAGTAGCCTAGATAGCAATCAGCCCCAGCATTTT
>TRBV10-3|NA|TRBJ1-5|15|NA
CAISERGTVNQPQHF
TGTGCCATCAGTGAGCGGGGGACGGTCAATCAGCCCCAGCATTTT
>TRBV6-5|TRBD1|TRBJ1-2|15|NA
CASSFLRDSSYGYTF
TGTGCCAGCAGTTTCCTTCGGGACAGCAGCTATGGCTACACCTTC
>TRBV24-1|NA|TRBJ1-2|13|once
CATSPAVSGGYTF
TGTGCCACCAGCCCCGCGGTCTCCGGCGGCTACACCTTC
>TRBV27|NA|TRBJ1-6|17|NA
CASSTRPPGLVVSPLHF
TGTGCCAGCAGTACTCGGCCCCCAGGGCTGGTAGTCTCACCCCTCCACTTT
>TRBV5-1|TRBD1|TRBJ1-3|17|once
CASSLGPGQGTGNTIYF
TGCGCCAGCAGCTTGGGGCCGGGACAGGGGACTGGAAACACCATATATTTT
>TRBV19|NA|TRBJ1-2|11|few
CASSSMRGYTF
TGTGCCAGTAGTTCCATGAGGGGCTACACCTTC
>TRBV19|NA|TRBJ2-1|13|NA
CASSTPGGNEQFF
TGTGCCAGTAGTACTCCGGGTGGCAATGAGCAGTTCTTC
>TRBV7-3|NA|TRBJ2-1|15|NA
CASSPTGLVSDEQFF
TGTGCCAGCAGCCCAACAGGGCTAGTTTCGGATGAGCAGTTCTTC
>TRBV6-4|NA|TRBJ1-2|14|once
CASRPGPFNYGYTF
TGTGCCAGCCGCCCAGGGCCCTTCAACTATGGCTACACCTTC
>TRBV20-1|NA|TRBJ1-5|14|NA
CSASSGGFNQPQHF
TGCAGTGCTAGTTCCGGAGGGTTCAATCAGCCCCAGCATTTT
>TRBV6-5|NA|TRBJ2-7|13|NA
CASSSPQTIEQYF
TGTGCCAGCAGTTCCCCCCAAACAATCGAGCAGTACTTC
>TRBV7-2|NA|TRBJ2-7|16|NA
CASNYGSGVGSYEQYF
TGTGCCAGCAATTATGGGTCGGGAGTTGGGTCCTACGAGCAGTACTTC
>TRBV4-1|TRBD1|TRBJ1-6|21|NA
CASSQNLAGTDFSSYNSPLHF
TGCGCCAGCAGCCAAAATCTTGCCGGGACAGACTTTAGCTCCTATAATTCACCCCTCCACTTT
>TRBV12-3/TRBV12-4|NA|TRBJ1-2|13|NA
CASSWGDNYGYTF
TGTGCCAGCAGTTGGGGGGATAACTATGGCTACACCTTC
>TRBV24-1|NA|TRBJ2-5|16|NA
CATSDFGAGVGETQYF
TGTGCCACCAGTGATTTCGGGGCAGGGGTGGGAGAGACCCAGTACTTC
>TRBV9|TRBD1|TRBJ1-1|18|NA
CASSPETGTGRLSTEAFF
TGTGCCAGCAGCCCCGAGACAGGGACTGGGCGGCTTAGCACTGAAGCTTTCTTT
>TRBV19|NA|TRBJ1-4|11|few
CASSVGHTLFF
TGTGCCAGTAGTGTGGGACATACACTGTTTTTT
>TRBV9|TRBD2|TRBJ2-5|16|NA
CASSVAGLAGGETQYF
TGTGCCAGCAGCGTGGCCGGACTAGCGGGAGGGGAGACCCAGTACTTC
>TRBV10-1|TRBD1|TRBJ2-4|15|NA
CAITTYGQGGNIQYF
TGCGCCATTACGACCTACGGACAGGGTGGGAACATTCAGTACTTC
>TRBV19|NA|TRBJ1-1|14|NA
CASSMGTGYTEAFF
TGTGCCAGTAGTATGGGAACAGGCTACACTGAAGCTTTCTTT
>TRBV6-2/TRBV6-3|TRBD2|TRBJ2-1|16|NA
CASSPKRVAGVYEQFF
TGTGCCAGCAGTCCGAAAAGGGTAGCGGGAGTTTATGAGCAGTTCTTC
>TRBV7-8|NA|TRBJ2-7|14|NA
CASSRTPLPYEQYF
TGTGCCAGCAGCCGGACTCCCCTACCCTACGAGCAGTACTTC
>TRBV6-5|TRBD1|TRBJ1-4|15|NA
CASRRRGQGTEKLFF
TGTGCCAGCAGACGGCGGGGACAGGGAACTGAAAAACTGTTTTTT
>TRBV6-5|NA|TRBJ1-2|12|NA
CASSYSGVGYTF
TGTGCCAGCAGTTACTCAGGGGTCGGCTACACCTTC